One T cell receptor beta chain is described in this entry. Antigen specificity is unknown. This entry comes from a study of shared clonotypes between healthy human individuals. The study's findings and limits: The donor pool, a small one, limited the genetic and exposure-history diversity represented.

The assay was immunoSEQ multiplex PCR, and TCRdb's table has in-frame clones only and misses some. This sample carries roughly 2.5 million clones, 90% to 95% of them seen once, and the ten largest clones take over 0.12%. Germline CDR1 reads SEHNR; CDR2 reads FQNEAQ (reference sequence). V lost 8 bases and J lost 3, with 16 bases in between. This CDR3 is 14 amino acids long. V gene TRBV7-9 combines with J gene TRBJ1-1; D gene uncertain. Sequenced input: naive CD4+ T cells sorted from blood. Subset denoted: CD45RA+ positively selected. This sequence was found in a young man in good health. CDR3 DNA sequence: TGTGCCAGCCGATTGCAATCTGTCGACACTGAAGCTTTCTTT. This translates into CASRLQSVDTEAFF.